The sequence of this TCR beta chain was determined in a study of T cells after yellow fever vaccination. Study-level results: Clonotype sharing between CD4 and CD8 compartments was small. The presence of abundant clonotypes contaminating from the bulk population was possible in FACS-sorted repertoires.

TCRdb re-called the 5' RACE reads with MiXCR, one entry per CDR3 protein. The table has 450,000 to 600,000 distinct CDR3 sequences, around 16% seen once. The sample holds a few counts of this clonotype. The antigen remains undetermined. CDR1 is DFQATT, CDR2 SNEGSKA, per germline (reference sequence). This CDR3 comprises 15 residues. Trimming cost V 4 bases and J 0 bases, with 13 bases left between them. This chain joins TRBV20-1 and TRBJ2-1; possibly TRBD2 for D (6 bases). This sequence was found in a man between 18 and 29 years old who received the YFV17D yellow fever vaccine. Specimen: PBMCs, collected 4 to 5 days after the first yellow fever vaccination. CDR3 residues: CSATGTGSSYNEQFF. In nucleotides, the CDR3 is TGCAGTGCTACCGGGACTGGAAGCTCCTACAATGAGCAGTTCTTC.